This TCR beta chain comes out of a study of blood T cell repertoires in COVID-19. Study at large: Acute and convalescent COVID-19 specimens originated in the United States, Italy and Spain. T cells, B-cell-depleted T cells, or PBMCs supplied cDNA or gDNA.

Data came from immunoSEQ multiplex PCR; TCRdb stores just in-frame clones and leaves some out. Among 200,000 to 250,000 clones, approximately 88% were seen once, and the ten largest hold 5.5% to 8%. This CDR3 comprises 15 residues. Per the germline V gene, CDR1 is LNHNV and CDR2 is YYDKDF (reference sequence). V was cut by 1 base and J by 3 bases, with 12 bases left in between. Specimen: peripheral blood. The receptor comes from a man aged 60-69 years who had recovered from COVID-19. The chain employs TRBV15 and TRBJ1-1; D gene uncertain. CDR3 nucleotides: TGTGCCACCAGCAGAGGGAGCGGGGTGGACACTGAAGCTTTCTTT. This sequence encodes CATSRGSGVDTEAFF.